This T cell receptor beta chain emerged from a study of cytomegalovirus exposure and HLA in healthy donors. Study-wide points: Most TCR sequences proved rare, with some public TCRs found in many donors. The authors enumerated 180 or so TCR beta chains as linked to cytomegalovirus. Immune exposure data for these donors was limited to CMV serostatus.

A word on this clone: Antigen: not known.

Amplification used 60 Vbeta primers and 13 Jbeta primers. Original handling: About 83 million unique TCR beta chains, about 12 million shared, were counted in a later analysis. Sequencing was performed with immunoSEQ multiplex PCR; in TCRdb, only in-frame clones are kept and a portion is missing. For V, J and clone size, that table is used; D and trimming come from the DNA. The sample has 150,000 to 200,000 clones; approximately 84% are singletons. What was sequenced was PBMCs. The clonotype originates from a woman in her 30s in good health and CMV-seropositive.

The CDR3 region has the DNA TGCGCCAGCAGCCAGAGGCGGGATGCCTACGAGCAGTACTTC. Translation: CASSQRRDAYEQYF. The rearrangement links TRBV4-3 to TRBJ2-7, with D tentatively TRBD2 (6 bases). Germline CDR1 is LGHNA and CDR2 is YSLEER. The CDR3 contains 14 residues. Trimming left V 3 bases short and J 2 bases short, with 11 bases between.